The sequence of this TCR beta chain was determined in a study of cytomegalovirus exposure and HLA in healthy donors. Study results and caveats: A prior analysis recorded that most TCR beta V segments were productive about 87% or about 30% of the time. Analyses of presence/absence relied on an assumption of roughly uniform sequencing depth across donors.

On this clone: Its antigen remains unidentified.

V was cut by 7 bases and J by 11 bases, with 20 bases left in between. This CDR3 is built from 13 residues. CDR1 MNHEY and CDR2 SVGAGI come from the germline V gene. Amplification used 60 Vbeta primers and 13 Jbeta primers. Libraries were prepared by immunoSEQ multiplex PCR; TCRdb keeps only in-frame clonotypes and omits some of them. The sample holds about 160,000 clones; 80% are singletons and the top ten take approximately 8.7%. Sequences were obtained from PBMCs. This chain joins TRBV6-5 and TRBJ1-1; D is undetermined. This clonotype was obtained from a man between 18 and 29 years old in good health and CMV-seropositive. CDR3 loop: CASILGVGGKAFF. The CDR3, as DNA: TGTGCCAGCATTCTGGGAGTGGGAGGGAAGGCTTTCTTT.